Presented here are 32 T cell receptor beta chains from one specimen sequenced in a study of T-cell reconstitution after alpha-beta-depleted transplantation in children. Preparation of the TCRbeta library used unique molecular identifiers. TCRdb recomputed calls from the PCR reads with MiXCR, one row per CDR3 protein. The table has around 580,000 distinct CDR3 sequences, around 27% seen once. The sequences come from PBMCs, collected before TCRalphabeta/CD19-depleted stem cell transplant. The receptors were sampled from a boy less than two years old with Wiskott-Aldrich syndrome, due to receive a stem cell transplant.

The V and J genes are TRBV20-1 and TRBJ2-1, with unresolved D. The germline V and J ends were trimmed by 3 bases and 0 bases, with 21 bases remaining between them. The CDR3 contains 18 residues. Germline CDR1 is DFQATT and CDR2 is SNEGSKA (reference sequence). The CDR3 region has the DNA TGCAGTGCTAGTGGCCCACAACTGACGGAGAGCTCCTACAATGAGCAGTTCTTC. The encoded protein is CSASGPQLTESSYNEQFF.

V and J are TRBV28 and TRBJ2-5; D remains unclear. Trimming pared 8 bases from V and 5 bases from J, leaving 15 bases between. Germline assignment: CDR1 MDHEN and CDR2 SYDVKM. The CDR3 consists of 13 residues. The CDR3 sequence: CASRVGSAETQYF. The CDR3 DNA is TGTGCCAGCCGCGTCGGCTCGGCGGAGACCCAGTACTTC.

The rearrangement links TRBV18 to TRBJ2-7, with 7 bases aligning to TRBD2. This CDR3 comprises 14 residues. Germline lookup yields CDR1 KGHSH and CDR2 LQKENI. J was trimmed by 2 bases and V by 2 bases; bases with no gene match: 3. The CDR3 reads CASSPTLAAYEQYF. Here the CDR3 DNA reads TGTGCCAGCTCACCAACGCTAGCGGCCTACGAGCAGTACTTC.

This clonotype appeared a few times. This sequence joins TRBV5-1 and TRBJ2-3; 7 positions agree with TRBD1. J lost 4 bases, V lost 4 bases, and 9 bases had no gene match. This CDR3 has 15 residues. Germline lookup yields CDR1 SGHRS and CDR2 YFSETQ. CDR3 in DNA: TGCGCCAGCAGCACCGGGACAGTGAGACCAGATACGCAGTATTTT. Protein product: CASSTGTVRPDTQYF.

This clonotype was counted many times. J is TRBJ2-7 and V is TRBV5-1, with a weak D call TRBD2 (5 bases). The CDR3 loop spans 14 amino acids. The V end lost 7 bases, the J end lost 2 bases, and 16 bases lay between the germline ends. Germline V gene lookup returns CDR1 SGHRS and CDR2 YFSETQ. CDR3 protein: CASLRGSLTYEQYF. CDR3 nucleotides: TGCGCCAGCTTGCGTGGGAGTCTTACCTACGAGCAGTACTTC.

The chain carries TRBV5-5 and TRBJ1-1, with 7 bases aligning to TRBD1. V was pared by 4 bases and J by 2 bases, with 14 bases of the junction left unmatched. This CDR3 spans 17 amino acids. Germline values: CDR1 SGHKS, CDR2 YYEKEE (reference sequence). CDR3 sequence (DNA): TGTGCCAGCAGCCGATCTTTCATTGACAGGGCCAACACTGAAGCTTTCTTT. Protein: CASSRSFIDRANTEAFF.

This chain links TRBV5-1 with TRBJ2-1; D uncertain. V dropped 4 bases and J dropped 2 bases, with 16 bases sitting between them. The CDR3 is 16 residues long. Germline lookup yields CDR1 SGHRS and CDR2 YFSETQ. The CDR3 region is CASSLRQPEAYNEQFF. CDR3 sequence (DNA): TGCGCCAGCAGCCTCAGGCAACCCGAAGCCTACAATGAGCAGTTCTTC.

This rearrangement joins TRBV20-1 to TRBJ2-3, with 8 bases fitting TRBD2. Germline loops: CDR1 DFQATT, CDR2 SNEGSKA (reference sequence). The CDR3 contains 15 residues. Trimming removed 2 bases from V and 2 bases from J; junction bases left unmatched: 6. The CDR3 coding sequence is TGCAGTGCTAGAAATAGCGGGAAGATCACAGATACGCAGTATTTT. It translates to CSARNSGKITDTQYF.

CDR3 residues: CSAWTGREKLFF. CDR3 coding DNA: TGCAGTGCTTGGACGGGCCGTGAAAAACTGTTTTTT. J is TRBJ1-4 and V is TRBV20-1; D not resolved. The CDR3 extends over 12 amino acids. Looked up from germline, CDR1 is DFQATT and CDR2 is SNEGSKA (reference sequence). The V and J ends lost 5 bases and 7 bases respectively, with 11 bases between them.

The table lists this clonotype with a few counts. V is TRBV5-1 and J is TRBJ2-1, with 7 bases matching TRBD2. Germline V gene data show CDR1 as SGHRS and CDR2 as YFSETQ. The CDR3 extends over 16 amino acids. After removal of 2 bases from V and 6 bases from J, the junction contained 11 bases not matched to a gene. The DNA of the CDR3 is TGCGCCAGCAGCTTTATTCCGGGACTACACCGCAATGAGCAGTTCTTC. Translating it yields CASSFIPGLHRNEQFF.

This clonotype was observed a few times. The V gene is TRBV27, the J gene TRBJ2-7; 10 bases line up with TRBD1. This CDR3 region has 14 residues. J gave up 5 bases and V 4 bases, and 5 bases lay outside the gene matches. Per germline, CDR1 MNHEY and CDR2 SMNVEV (reference sequence). As DNA, the CDR3 is TGTGCCAGCAGTTGGGTGACAGGGGGCAACGAGCAGTACTTC. Its translation is CASSWVTGGNEQYF.

This clonotype was seen repeatedly, ten times or more. This chain uses TRBV5-5 with TRBJ2-7; D is possibly TRBD1 (6 bases). Per germline, CDR1 SGHKS and CDR2 YYEKEE (reference sequence). V was trimmed by 6 bases and J by 3 bases, leaving 13 bases between them. The CDR3 is made up of 13 amino acids. CDR3: CASTTGSSYEQYF. CDR3 coding DNA: TGTGCCAGCACCACAGGGTCGAGCTACGAGCAGTACTTC.

This clonotype was detected only a few times. V gene TRBV20-1 combines with J gene TRBJ1-3, with D unresolved. Germline lookup yields CDR1 DFQATT and CDR2 SNEGSKA (reference sequence). CDR3 length: 13 amino acids. Trimming shortened V by 4 bases and J by 4 bases, and 11 bases separated the two germline ends. The CDR3 region has the DNA TGCAGTGCTACCAAATCGGCAGGAAACACCATATATTTT. The encoded protein is CSATKSAGNTIYF.

CDR3 nucleotides: TGCAGTGCTAGAGAGCAACCAGGGACCCAGTACTTC. Amino acids: CSAREQPGTQYF. The chain carries TRBV20-1 and TRBJ2-5; no firm D call. V dropped 0 bases and J dropped 7 bases, with 9 bases sitting between them. The CDR3 contains 12 residues. Germline-derived CDR1 and CDR2 are DFQATT and SNEGSKA (reference sequence).

This clonotype was seen more than once but under ten times. This rearrangement joins TRBV5-5 to TRBJ2-1, with D tentatively TRBD1 (5 bases). CDR3 length equals 15 residues. Trimming cost V 4 bases and J 2 bases, with 13 bases left between them. Germline V gene data show CDR1 as SGHKS and CDR2 as YYEKEE (reference sequence). The CDR3 DNA reads TGTGCCAGCAGCCGAGAAGGGGTCACCTACAATGAGCAGTTCTTC. Translated: CASSREGVTYNEQFF.

This chain connects TRBV5-1 to TRBJ2-7; the match to TRBD2 covers 8 bases. The CDR3 runs 15 residues. Germline V gene sequence: CDR1 SGHRS, CDR2 YFSETQ. J was trimmed by 6 bases and V by 2 bases; bases with no gene match: 10. CDR3 bases: TGCGCCAGCAGCTTTTCAACAGCGGGAGTCCCCGAGCAGTACTTC. Translating it yields CASSFSTAGVPEQYF.

The chain uses TRBV12-3 or TRBV12-4 and TRBJ2-2, with D possibly being TRBD2 (5 bases). With 7 bases removed from V and 4 bases from J, the gap between germline ends came to 13 bases. The CDR3 sequence is 14 residues long. The CDR3 nucleotides read TGTGCCAGCATTTATATTGCGGGCACCGGGGAGCTGTTTTTT. Its translation is CASIYIAGTGELFF.

The chain combines TRBV5-5 with TRBJ2-7, with D possibly matching TRBD2 (6 bases). CDR1 is SGHKS and CDR2 is YYEKEE in the germline V gene (reference sequence). The CDR3 covers 15 residues. V was cut by 2 bases and J by 3 bases, with 15 bases left in between. CDR3 bases: TGTGCCAGCAGCTTTTCGCCGGGACTTAACTACGAGCAGTACTTC. Translated: CASSFSPGLNYEQYF.

V usage is TRBV20-1 and J usage is TRBJ1-1, with D hard to call. V lost 6 bases to trimming and J lost 7 bases, with 9 bases between them. The CDR3 is 10 residues long. The germline CDR1 and CDR2 sequences are DFQATT and SNEGSKA (reference sequence). In DNA form, the CDR3 reads TGCAGTGCCTGGAGGATTGAAGCTTTCTTT. This codes for CSAWRIEAFF.

The rearrangement uses TRBV10-3 and TRBJ2-5; D might be TRBD1 (6 bases). Germline V CDR1 and CDR2: ENHRY, SYGVKD. The CDR3 runs 14 residues. V was shortened by 0 bases and J by 3 bases, with 8 bases between the two germline ends. The CDR3 nucleotides are TGTGCCATCAGTGAGTCGGGACAAAAAGAGACCCAGTACTTC. Its protein is CAISESGQKETQYF.

The chain links TRBV5-1 to TRBJ2-1, with no clear D. The CDR3 consists of 16 residues. Germline V gene data show CDR1 as SGHRS and CDR2 as YFSETQ. The germline V and J ends were trimmed by 1 base and 4 bases, with 15 bases remaining between them. In nucleotides, the CDR3 is TGCGCCAGCAGCTTGCCTTCGGGCTCTGGGTACAATGAGCAGTTCTTC. It is translated as CASSLPSGSGYNEQFF.

The V call is TRBV12-3 or TRBV12-4, the J call TRBJ2-1; unclear D gene. CDR3 length equals 13 residues. V shed 2 bases and J shed 6 bases, with 8 bases lying between them. Here the CDR3 reads CASSLYGSNEQFF. Here the CDR3 DNA reads TGTGCCAGCAGTTTATACGGTAGCAATGAGCAGTTCTTC.

The chain links TRBV5-1 to TRBJ1-2; D is possibly TRBD1 (5 bases). This CDR3 is 15 amino acids long. Per the germline V gene, CDR1 is SGHRS and CDR2 is YFSETQ. The V end was cut by 2 bases, the J end by 8 bases, with 19 bases between. In DNA form, the CDR3 reads TGCGCCAGCAGCTTAATGACAGCCCAAGCGAGCGGCTACACCTTC. This translates into CASSLMTAQASGYTF.

J is TRBJ2-1 and V is TRBV12-3 or TRBV12-4; 8 bases fit TRBD2. The junction had 14 bases not matched to a gene; V was cut back by 4 bases and J by 9 bases. The CDR3 is 16 residues long. The CDR3 DNA follows: TGTGCCAGCAGTTCGTCGGGACTAGGGCTTGCCCGTGAGCAGTTCTTC. Translated, it gives CASSSSGLGLAREQFF.

J is TRBJ2-3 and V is TRBV12-3 or TRBV12-4, with 7 bases identical to TRBD2. The CDR3 is made up of 12 amino acids. V was pared by 5 bases and J by 11 bases, with 7 bases of the junction left unmatched. The CDR3 loop is CASSPMTSMQYF. The CDR3 DNA is TGTGCCAGCAGTCCCATGACTAGCATGCAGTATTTT.

This clonotype has more than one count but fewer than ten. The gene calls are TRBV4-2 and TRBJ2-3; 8 nucleotides match TRBD1. V lost 1 base and J lost 2; bases outside the gene matches: 2. The CDR3 has 15 amino acids. Germline V gene data show CDR1 as LGHNA and CDR2 as YNFKEQ. In DNA, the CDR3 is TGTGCCAGCAGCCAAGGGGACAGGACCACAGATACGCAGTATTTT. Translation gives CASSQGDRTTDTQYF.

V and J are TRBV20-1 and TRBJ1-2; a possible D gene is TRBD1 (5 bases). Deletions cut 4 bases from V and 7 bases from J, with 13 bases between. The CDR3 has 12 amino acids. CDR1 is DFQATT, CDR2 SNEGSKA, per germline (reference sequence). The DNA of the CDR3 is TGCAGTGCTAAAGGGGATCAAGGTGGCTACACCTTC. Its translation is CSAKGDQGGYTF.

The rearrangement uses TRBV27 and TRBJ2-1, with D unresolved. CDR1 is MNHEY, CDR2 SMNVEV, per germline (reference sequence). The CDR3 sequence is 12 residues long. Trimming pared 3 bases from V and 5 bases from J, leaving 5 bases between. CDR3 coding DNA: TGTGCCAGCAGTTTCAGGAACAATGAGCAGTTCTTC. Protein: CASSFRNNEQFF.

The table lists this clonotype with a few counts. The chain carries TRBV7-2 and TRBJ2-3, with TRBD2 identical over 13 bases. With 4 bases clipped from V and 5 bases from J, the junction kept 3 bases outside the gene matches. Germline lookup yields CDR1 SGHTA and CDR2 FQGNSA. The CDR3 has 15 amino acids. This CDR3 is CASSYRTSGRDTQYF. In DNA, the CDR3 is TGTGCCAGCAGCTACCGGACTAGCGGGAGAGATACGCAGTATTTT.

This chain connects TRBV4-2 to TRBJ2-1; 10 bases map to TRBD2. V was clipped by 0 bases and J by 8 bases; unmatched bases: 7. The length of the CDR3 is 16 residues. In germline, CDR1 is LGHNA, CDR2 YNFKEQ. The DNA for the CDR3 is TGTGCCAGCAGCCAAGATACTAGCGGGATCTGGGATGAGCAGTTCTTC. Its translation is CASSQDTSGIWDEQFF.

The V call is TRBV2, the J call TRBJ1-1, with 8 bases matching TRBD1. Trimming took 4 bases from V and 4 from J; bases not matched to a gene: 8. This CDR3 is 15 amino acids long. CDR1 and CDR2 from the germline V gene are SNHLY and FYNNEI. CDR3 bases: TGTGCCAGCAGTGGTCAGGGGGCGCGGGGCACTGAAGCTTTCTTT. Its translation is CASSGQGARGTEAFF.

Only a few counts were recorded for this clonotype. The chain is built from TRBV5-1 and TRBJ2-6; D is tentatively TRBD1 or TRBD2 (5 bases each). The CDR3 spans 18 residues. V was shortened by 5 bases and J by 4 bases, with 22 bases between the two germline ends. Per germline, CDR1 SGHRS and CDR2 YFSETQ. CDR3 protein: CASSRRRGVPWGANVLTF. The DNA for the CDR3 is TGCGCCAGCAGTCGAAGACGAGGGGTCCCCTGGGGGGCCAACGTCCTGACTTTC.